This entry is about one TCR beta chain. Per the authors' pipeline: Amplification of reference gene primers was used by the study to estimate nucleated cell counts. Sequencing used immunoSEQ multiplex PCR; TCRdb keeps in-frame clones, though not all of them. V and J calls and clone size are copied from that table; D and trimming were computed from the DNA. The sample has approximately 450,000 clones, roughly 91% seen once; the top ten hold approximately 4.5%. This entry comes from a study of blood T cell repertoires in COVID-19. About the research overall: Italy, Spain and the United States were the sources of the convalescent and acute COVID-19 samples. Sample material is recorded as cDNA or gDNA derived from T cells, B-cell-depleted T cells, or PBMCs.

Germline V gives CDR1 SGHAT, CDR2 FQNNGV. This CDR3 has 12 amino acids. V was pared by 5 bases and J by 7 bases, with 12 bases between. The sample taken for sequencing was peripheral blood. The chain combines TRBV11-2 with TRBJ2-7; D is undetermined. The TCR sequence derives from a woman younger than 45 with acute or convalescent COVID-19. This CDR3 is CASSRLLGEQYF. The CDR3 DNA reads TGTGCCAGCAGCCGCCTCCTAGGTGAGCAGTACTTC.